This T cell receptor (beta chain) stems from a study of T cell responses to AZD1222 COVID-19 vaccine. Overall study findings and caveats: Unmutated regions of variants are reportedly targeted by nearly half of spike-specific TCRs. Dominant CD4 TCR responses targeted spike regions 160-218 and 743-854. Repertoire sampling was restricted to post-peak T cell response timepoints. It should be noted that donors were predominantly white British and more often female, and clonal diversity was possibly underestimated.

Clones were sequenced by immunoSEQ multiplex PCR, and TCRdb holds only the in-frame ones, with some missing. Among approximately 120,000 clones listed, roughly 90% were seen once. Per the germline V gene, CDR1 is MNHGY and CDR2 is SVAAGI. Trimming took off 5 bases at V and 5 bases at J, with 15 bases between the two ends. The CDR3 extends over 15 amino acids. Note on this clone: Its specificity is unknown.

The sequence came from an adult in good health. The V call is TRBV6-9, the J call TRBJ2-2; D gene uncertain. The sample consisted of peripheral blood, taken on day 0 of AZD1222 vaccination. CDR3 coding DNA: TGTGCCAGCAGTCTTCGCAGGTATTTAACCGGGGAGCTGTTTTTT. Translation gives CASSLRRYLTGELFF.